A selection of T cell receptor beta chains follows, all from one sample in a study of radiotherapy plus CTLA-4 blockade in lung cancer. The repertoire was sequenced with immunoSEQ multiplex PCR; TCRdb's copy has only in-frame clones and lacks some. The sample carries tens of thousands of clones, under 90% recorded once. This specimen was peripheral blood, taken from a patient treated with radiotherapy plus ipilimumab. The receptors shown here come from a human donor with non-small cell lung cancer who had stable disease on radiotherapy plus ipilimumab. Both conserved end residues are part of each CDR3.

J gene | V gene | CDR3 protein
TRBJ2-7 | TRBV5-3 | CARSSRLAGGGDEQYF
TRBJ2-3 | TRBV9 | CASSSTGGGAPDTQYF
TRBJ1-5 | TRBV30 | CAWGRGNQPQHF
TRBJ2-5 | TRBV5-1 | CASSLELAGQETQYF
TRBJ1-3 | TRBV5-1 | CASSLATGNTIYF
TRBJ2-7 | TRBV11-2 | CASSLGPQGGEQYF
TRBJ2-7 | TRBV2 | CASADRGRIIYEQYF
TRBJ2-7 | TRBV11-2 | CASARASSYEQYF
TRBJ1-5 | TRBV2 | CASRAGTGSSNQPQHF
TRBJ1-3 | TRBV28 | CASSYRDRKGNTIYF
TRBJ1-6 | TRBV15 | CATSRGRTDNSPLHF
TRBJ2-5 | TRBV5-5 | CASSLSPGTRGETQYF
TRBJ1-2 | TRBV6-8 | CASSLHRWVGGYTF